One and the same sample provided the 29 T cell receptor beta chains below, sequenced in a study of shared T cell receptors in the human thymus listed by TCRdb under 2021. Library method: the immunoSEQ multiplex PCR assay. As stored in TCRdb, this immuneACCESS dataset retains in-frame rearrangements with V and J assigned. A fraction of the clones does not appear; measured against another copy, unresolved V genes explain less than half of the discrepancy, and the remainder lacks a known reason. In all, the sample holds approximately 490,000 clones, and about 80% of those were seen once. The ten most abundant clones make up about 0.013% of the sample. This sample was also put to use in a study of human thymus T cells.

The sample was thymocytes. All receptors come from a boy younger than two with a congenital heart defect. Donor details come from another sample of the same person, matched by shared clones.

The chain has TRBV5-4 and TRBJ2-2, with D perhaps matching TRBD2 (6 bases). This CDR3 comprises 17 residues. Per the germline V gene, CDR1 is SGHNT and CDR2 is YYREEE (reference sequence). Between the trimmed V and J ends, which lost 4 bases and 2 bases, there was a span of 18 bases. The CDR3, as DNA: TGTGCCAGCAGCCCCACGCTGACTAGTCCCAACACCGGGGAGCTGTTTTTT. This codes for CASSPTLTSPNTGELFF.

This rearrangement joins TRBV19 to TRBJ2-3, with D tentatively TRBD2 (5 bases). Looked up from germline, CDR1 is LNHDA and CDR2 is SQIVND (reference sequence). There are 16 residues in the CDR3. Trimming pared 7 bases from V and 0 bases from J, leaving 17 bases between. The CDR3 DNA reads TGTGCCAGTAAGCGGTCGGAGCGGCTAAGCACAGATACGCAGTATTTT. Its translation: CASKRSERLSTDTQYF.

Comments on this clone: Distinct nucleotide sequences in the sample also encode this CDR3. The rearrangement links TRBV27 to TRBJ2-1; 9 positions match TRBD2. The CDR3 totals 14 residues. The V and J ends lost 3 bases and 9 bases, in that order; junction bases with no gene match: 6. Germline CDR1 and CDR2: MNHEY and SMNVEV (reference sequence). The CDR3 spells CASSFGREGGEQFF. CDR3 sequence (DNA): TGTGCCAGCAGTTTCGGGCGGGAGGGGGGTGAGCAGTTCTTC.

This clone is a singleton in its sample. A junction end diverges from the germline sequence, so it may reflect a read error. The J gene is TRBJ2-7, the V gene TRBV7-9, with TRBD2 matching 9 bases. Germline values: CDR1 SEHNR, CDR2 FQNEAQ (reference sequence). This CDR3 comprises 12 residues. As DNA, the CDR3 is TGTGCCAGCAGCTCCTTAGCGGGAGTGGTCCACTTC. Amino acids: CASSSLAGVVHF. Together with reference TRBV7-9 and TRBJ2-7, the CDR3 gives the full variable domain: DTGVSQNPRHKITKRGQNVTFRCDPISEHNRLYWYRQTLGQGPEFLTYFQNEAQLEKSRLLSDRFSAERPKGSFSTLEIQRTEQGDSAMYLCASSSLAGVVHFGPGTRLTVT.

The table lists this clone with a count of one. V is TRBV27 and J is TRBJ1-1, with TRBD1 identical over 7 bases. J lost 3 bases, V lost 6 bases, and 7 bases had no gene match. The CDR3 sequence is 14 residues long. Germline CDR1 MNHEY, CDR2 SMNVEV (reference sequence). The CDR3 protein is CASRRQGTDTEAFF. CDR3 coding DNA: TGTGCCAGCAGACGACAGGGTACTGACACTGAAGCTTTCTTT.

This chain uses TRBV11-2 with TRBJ1-4; possible D gene TRBD1, 6 bases. V shed 2 bases and J shed 0 bases, with 19 bases lying between them. In germline, CDR1 is SGHAT, CDR2 FQNNGV. There are 19 residues in the CDR3. CDR3 in DNA: TGTGCCAGCAGCTTACTCCCGGGACACCAGGCCCCAACTAATGAAAAACTGTTTTTT. Amino acid sequence: CASSLLPGHQAPTNEKLFF.

Concerning this clone: This specimen includes other DNA sequences encoding the same CDR3. The rearrangement joins TRBV5-4 to TRBJ2-7, with 13 bases lining up with TRBD2. The CDR3 consists of 15 residues. Germline V CDR1 and CDR2: SGHNT, YYREEE (reference sequence). Trimming took 4 bases from V and 5 from J; bases not matched to a gene: 6. The CDR3 nucleotides are TGTGCCAGCAGCCCCGGACTAGCGGGAGTTGACGAGCAGTACTTC. The encoded protein is CASSPGLAGVDEQYF.

The chain is built from TRBV7-3 and TRBJ2-1; the match to TRBD2 covers 12 bases. Unmatched junction bases numbered 10, after V lost 10 bases and J lost 9 bases. Germline V gene lookup returns CDR1 SGHTA and CDR2 FQGTGA. The CDR3 has 14 residues. CDR3 coding DNA: TGTGCCATTACTTACGCTAGCGGGAGGGGTGAGCAGTTCTTC. Translated: CAITYASGRGEQFF.

This clone appeared a single time. The chain uses TRBV5-4 and TRBJ2-3, with 8 bases lining up with TRBD2. Germline-derived CDR1 and CDR2 are SGHNT and YYREEE (reference sequence). Germline trimming cut 2 bases from V and 2 bases from J; bases unmatched to any gene: 10. The CDR3 loop spans 17 amino acids. The CDR3 loop reads CASSFVFQRETTDTQYF. Here the CDR3 DNA reads TGTGCCAGCAGCTTCGTCTTCCAGCGGGAGACCACAGATACGCAGTATTTT.

This clone has more than one count but fewer than ten. The CDR3 DNA reads TGTGCCAGCAGCTTATGGGCGGGGAACAATCAGCCCCAGCATTTT. This translates into CASSLWAGNNQPQHF. The chain has TRBV7-9 and TRBJ1-5; D is unclear. The CDR3 length is 15 residues. Looked up from germline, CDR1 is SEHNR and CDR2 is FQNEAQ (reference sequence). Trimming removed 2 bases from V and 3 bases from J, with 11 bases in between.

The chain couples TRBV11-2 to TRBJ1-1, with 7 bases fitting TRBD1. The V segment lost 5 bases and the J segment 3 bases; nucleotides outside the gene matches: 12. This CDR3 is built from 16 residues. From germline, CDR1 is SGHAT and CDR2 FQNNGV. The CDR3 region has the DNA TGTGCCAGCAGCCCGGACCGAAAGGGACAGCACACTGAAGCTTTCTTT. Translated, it gives CASSPDRKGQHTEAFF.

This rearrangement joins TRBV18 to TRBJ2-7, with TRBD2 identical over 8 bases. The V gene's germline CDR1 is KGHSH and CDR2 LQKENI. V was clipped by 6 bases and J by 2 bases; unmatched bases: 9. The CDR3 extends over 15 amino acids. The CDR3 nucleotides read TGTGCCAGCTCTTCCGGGACTAGGTTCCCCTACGAGCAGTACTTC. Its translation is CASSSGTRFPYEQYF.

The chain employs TRBV6-5 and TRBJ2-3; D perhaps matches TRBD1 (6 bases). Trimming took off 5 bases at V and 2 bases at J, with 11 bases between the two ends. Germline loops: CDR1 MNHEY, CDR2 SVGAGI. The CDR3 spans 14 residues. The chain's CDR3 is CASSPGQNTDTQYF. In DNA, the CDR3 is TGTGCCAGCAGTCCCGGACAGAACACAGATACGCAGTATTTT.

The chain combines TRBV4-1 with TRBJ2-2, with 9 positions matching TRBD2. The V and J ends lost 1 base and 6 bases, in that order; junction bases with no gene match: 15. The CDR3 is made up of 19 amino acids. Germline V lookup: CDR1 MGHRA, CDR2 YSYEKL. The CDR3 reads CASSQVDHPGGRDPGELFF. As DNA, the CDR3 is TGCGCCAGCAGCCAAGTCGACCACCCAGGCGGGAGGGACCCCGGGGAGCTGTTTTTT.

The chain recombines TRBV28 with TRBJ2-5; 7 positions agree with TRBD2. The V gene's germline CDR1 is MDHEN and CDR2 SYDVKM. The trim removed 8 bases at V and 4 bases at J, leaving 10 bases unmatched. The length of the CDR3 is 14 residues. CDR3 DNA sequence: TGTGCCAGCCGGAGTCTGGGGGGGTTAGAGACCCAGTACTTC. It is translated as CASRSLGGLETQYF.

This chain joins TRBV9 and TRBJ2-2, with 12 bases matching TRBD1. Trimming cost V 4 bases and J 5 bases; bases outside gene matches: 9. Germline lookup yields CDR1 SGDLS and CDR2 YYNGEE. CDR3 size: 17 residues. CDR3 nucleotide sequence: TGTGCCAGCAGCTCACCAAGGGGACAGGGGGCGACCGGGGAGCTGTTTTTT. It specifies CASSSPRGQGATGELFF.

The V call is TRBV30, the J call TRBJ1-4; perhaps TRBD1 as D (5 bases). The CDR3 totals 16 residues. Between the trimmed V and J ends, which lost 0 bases and 7 bases, there was a span of 18 bases. The germline V gene has CDR1 GTSNPN and CDR2 SVGIG (reference sequence). The CDR3 DNA reads as TGTGCCTGGAGTGTACCGGGCCGGCTCGGGGGTGAAAAACTGTTTTTT. Protein sequence: CAWSVPGRLGGEKLFF.

The J gene is TRBJ1-6, the V gene TRBV7-8; 8 bases are shared with TRBD1. Germline values: CDR1 SGHVS, CDR2 FQNEAQ. Trimming took 5 bases from V and 10 from J; bases not matched to a gene: 7. The CDR3 spans 14 residues. As DNA, the CDR3 is TGTGCCAGCAGCCCGACAGGGGCTGGATCACCCCTCCACTTT. It yields the protein CASSPTGAGSPLHF.

The V gene is TRBV29-1, the J gene TRBJ2-5; 9 bases map to TRBD1. The DNA end is more similar to TRBJ2-7, so the J call may be wrong. The CDR3 runs 16 residues. The germline CDR1 and CDR2 sequences are SQVTM and ANQGSEA. The CDR3 DNA follows: TGCAGCGTTGAAATCCCCGGGACAGGGTTGACCTACGAGCAGTACTTC. Its translation: CSVEIPGTGLTYEQYF.

The rearrangement joins TRBV6-1 to TRBJ1-5, with D possibly matching TRBD1 (5 bases). Deletions cut 0 bases from V and 5 bases from J, with 14 bases between. The CDR3 is made up of 16 amino acids. The V gene's germline CDR1 is MNHNS and CDR2 SASEGT. The CDR3, as DNA: TGTGCCAGCAGTGAAGCGCGCTACAGGCCCTATCAGCCCCAGCATTTT. It specifies CASSEARYRPYQPQHF.

The chain is built from TRBV27 and TRBJ1-4; D is possibly TRBD1 (5 bases). The V end was cut by 5 bases, the J end by 11 bases, with 18 bases between. The CDR3 consists of 14 residues. Per the germline V gene, CDR1 is MNHEY and CDR2 is SMNVEV (reference sequence). CDR3 sequence: CASSPKTPGDKLFF. CDR3 DNA sequence: TGTGCCAGCAGTCCTAAGACTCCGGGGGACAAACTGTTTTTT.

This clone was recorded once. The CDR3 region has the DNA TGTGCCAGCAGCTTGGGGCCGGGCCTGTTGGAGCAGTACTTC. It codes for CASSLGPGLLEQYF. V is TRBV7-2 and J is TRBJ2-7; D may be TRBD1 (5 bases). CDR3 length: 14 amino acids. The V gene's germline CDR1 is SGHTA and CDR2 FQGNSA. V lost 3 bases and J 7 bases, leaving 16 bases between the germline ends.

The rearrangement joins TRBV6-1 to TRBJ1-2; D might be TRBD1 (6 bases). V was shortened by 7 bases and J by 5 bases, with 8 bases between the two germline ends. CDR1 and CDR2 from the germline V gene are MNHNS and SASEGT. This CDR3 region has 11 residues. The CDR3 DNA reads TGTGCCAGCACAGGACAGTATGGCTACACCTTC. Residues: CASTGQYGYTF.

The V call is TRBV5-4, the J call TRBJ1-2; a possible D gene is TRBD1 (5 bases). Germline V lookup: CDR1 SGHNT, CDR2 YYREEE (reference sequence). Trimming cost V 6 bases and J 5 bases, with 26 bases left between them. This CDR3 has 17 amino acids. This chain's CDR3 is CASMGPTPGLGRYGYTF. CDR3 nucleotide sequence: TGTGCCAGCATGGGTCCTACCCCGGGACTTGGGAGGTATGGCTACACCTTC.

This rearrangement joins TRBV11-2 to TRBJ2-7, with 9 nucleotides matching TRBD1. Germline V gene lookup returns CDR1 SGHAT and CDR2 FQNNGV. Trimming cost V 4 bases and J 0 bases; bases outside gene matches: 10. This CDR3 has 17 amino acids. The CDR3 sequence is CASSYPWDREPSYEQYF. The DNA for the CDR3 is TGTGCCAGCAGCTACCCATGGGACAGGGAACCCTCCTACGAGCAGTACTTC. Drawing the rest from reference TRBV11-2 and TRBJ2-7, the complete variable domain is EAGVAQSPRYKIIEKRQSVAFWCNPISGHATLYWYQQILGQGPKLLIQFQNNGVVDDSQLPKDRFSAERLKGVDSTLKIQPAKLEDSAVYLCASSYPWDREPSYEQYFGPGTRLTVT.

The gene calls are TRBV7-9 and TRBJ2-7, with D possibly TRBD1 on 6 matching bases. V shed 2 bases and J shed 2 bases, with 13 bases lying between them. The CDR3 totals 15 residues. Germline-derived CDR1 and CDR2 are SEHNR and FQNEAQ (reference sequence). CDR3 coding DNA: TGTGCCAGCAGCTTAAACGGGACACGGGCCTACGAGCAGTACTTC. Protein sequence: CASSLNGTRAYEQYF.

In its sample, this clone was seen a few times. The chain employs TRBV19 and TRBJ2-1, with 10 bases aligning to TRBD2. CDR1 is LNHDA and CDR2 is SQIVND in the germline V gene (reference sequence). Trimming removed 2 bases from V and 3 bases from J; junction bases left unmatched: 7. This CDR3 region has 17 residues. CDR3 in DNA: TGTGCCAGTAGTATACGTCTAGCGGGAGTCAACTACAATGAGCAGTTCTTC. Translated, it gives CASSIRLAGVNYNEQFF.

Notes on this clone: Other nucleotide sequences in the sample specify the same CDR3. The J gene is TRBJ2-7, the V gene TRBV5-6; TRBD2 matches 12 bases. Germline values: CDR1 SGHDT, CDR2 YYEEEE. CDR3 length: 14 residues. Germline trimming cut 4 bases from V and 3 bases from J; bases unmatched to any gene: 2. CDR3 in amino acids: CASSPTSGSYEQYF. The CDR3 region has the DNA TGTGCCAGCAGCCCGACTAGCGGGAGCTACGAGCAGTACTTC.

Points on this clone: Compared with germline, one end of the junction differs, possibly owing to a read error. The chain is built from TRBV30 and TRBJ1-1, with D tentatively TRBD1 (5 bases). In germline, CDR1 is GTSNPN, CDR2 SVGIG (reference sequence). This CDR3 region has 9 residues. The CDR3 DNA follows: TGCCAGGGTCTCGCTGAAGCTTTCTTT. It is translated as CQGLAEAFF.